Listed below are T cell receptor beta chains from one sample, sequenced in a study of PD-L1 blockade in urothelial cancer. Sequencing used immunoSEQ multiplex PCR; TCRdb keeps in-frame clones, though not all of them. This sample has about 43,000 clones, with about four fifths found just once. Sequenced here: PBMCs, sampled around atezolizumab (anti-PD-L1) treatment. These receptors were taken from a man in his sixties with urothelial cancer. Both conserved end residues are part of each CDR3. The D gene is left open where the match is weak. Rows give clone size only sometimes, using once, few, many, or a class for an expanded clone.

v_call: TRBV2
cdr3_length: 13
j_call: TRBJ1-1
clone_size: NA
d_call: NA
cdr3_nt: TGTGCCAGCAGTGACGGGGGGAACACTGAAGCTTTCTTT
cdr3_aa: CASSDGGNTEAFF

v_call: TRBV9
cdr3_length: 13
j_call: TRBJ2-3
clone_size: NA
d_call: NA
cdr3_nt: TGTGCCAGCAGCCCCTACGGGACAGATACGCAGTATTTT
cdr3_aa: CASSPYGTDTQYF

v_call: TRBV7-8
cdr3_length: 14
j_call: TRBJ1-4
clone_size: NA
d_call: NA
cdr3_nt: TGTGCCAGCAGCTTCGGGAACTCTAATGAAAAACTGTTTTTT
cdr3_aa: CASSFGNSNEKLFF

v_call: TRBV19
cdr3_length: 15
j_call: TRBJ2-7
clone_size: few
d_call: NA
cdr3_nt: TGTGCCAGTACCCCAGGGGGGACAGAGACCTACGAGCAGTACTTC
cdr3_aa: CASTPGGTETYEQYF

v_call: TRBV11-2
cdr3_length: 15
j_call: TRBJ2-1
clone_size: NA
d_call: TRBD1
cdr3_nt: TGTGCCAGCAGCTCGGGACAGGGGGTCTACAATGAGCAGTTCTTC
cdr3_aa: CASSSGQGVYNEQFF

v_call: TRBV5-6
cdr3_length: 14
j_call: TRBJ2-5
clone_size: NA
d_call: TRBD2
cdr3_nt: TGTGCCAGTGGGACTAGCGGGATCCAAGAGACCCAGTACTTC
cdr3_aa: CASGTSGIQETQYF

v_call: TRBV10-2
cdr3_length: 13
j_call: TRBJ2-7
clone_size: NA
d_call: NA
cdr3_nt: TGCGCCAGCAGTGAGTCGGGAGGCTACGAGCAGTACTTC
cdr3_aa: CASSESGGYEQYF

v_call: TRBV5-1
cdr3_length: 15
j_call: TRBJ2-5
clone_size: NA
d_call: NA
cdr3_nt: TGCGCCAGCAGCTTGGACAGGGCAGTAGAAGAGACCCAGTACTTC
cdr3_aa: CASSLDRAVEETQYF

v_call: TRBV7-9
cdr3_length: 13
j_call: TRBJ2-7
clone_size: NA
d_call: TRBD2
cdr3_nt: TGTGCCAGCAGCTTCCTAGCGGGGTACGAGCAGTACTTC
cdr3_aa: CASSFLAGYEQYF

v_call: TRBV27
cdr3_length: 12
j_call: TRBJ2-1
clone_size: NA
d_call: TRBD2
cdr3_nt: TGTGCCAGCGGCTCCTCGGGGGGACGGCAGTTCTTC
cdr3_aa: CASGSSGGRQFF

v_call: TRBV5-5
cdr3_length: 17
j_call: TRBJ2-7
clone_size: NA
d_call: TRBD1
cdr3_nt: TGTGCCAGCAGCTCCCGGAGGTTAGGGGGCCAATTTTACGAGCAGTACTTC
cdr3_aa: CASSSRRLGGQFYEQYF

v_call: TRBV27
cdr3_length: 17
j_call: TRBJ2-5
clone_size: NA
d_call: NA
cdr3_nt: TGTGCCAGCAGTCCTAAACCGGGACACAACCCTACGGGGACCCAGTACTTC
cdr3_aa: CASSPKPGHNPTGTQYF

v_call: TRBV7-2
cdr3_length: 17
j_call: TRBJ2-2
clone_size: NA
d_call: TRBD2
cdr3_nt: TGTGCCAGCAGCTTCCCGGCTAGCGGGGGGGCGACCGGGGAGCTGTTTTTT
cdr3_aa: CASSFPASGGATGELFF

v_call: TRBV2
cdr3_length: 14
j_call: TRBJ1-5
clone_size: NA
d_call: TRBD1
cdr3_nt: TGTGCCAGCAGTATCGACAGGGGCAATCAGCCCCAGCATTTT
cdr3_aa: CASSIDRGNQPQHF

v_call: TRBV6-5
cdr3_length: 13
j_call: TRBJ2-2
clone_size: few
d_call: NA
cdr3_nt: TGTGCCAGCACCAAAGAGGCCACCGGGGAGCTGTTTTTT
cdr3_aa: CASTKEATGELFF

v_call: TRBV11-1
cdr3_length: 13
j_call: TRBJ1-6
clone_size: few
d_call: NA
cdr3_nt: TGTGCCAGCAGCTTAATAGACACTTCACCCCTCCACTTT
cdr3_aa: CASSLIDTSPLHF

v_call: TRBV19
cdr3_length: 16
j_call: TRBJ1-5
clone_size: once
d_call: TRBD1
cdr3_nt: TGTGCCAGTAGTAGCACAGGGGCCTGGGGCAATCAGCCCCAGCATTTT
cdr3_aa: CASSSTGAWGNQPQHF

v_call: TRBV6-5
cdr3_length: 14
j_call: TRBJ2-2
clone_size: NA
d_call: NA
cdr3_nt: TGTGCCAGCAGTCCCCGACAGAACACCGGGGAGCTGTTTTTT
cdr3_aa: CASSPRQNTGELFF

v_call: TRBV5-1
cdr3_length: 16
j_call: TRBJ1-6
clone_size: many
d_call: NA
cdr3_nt: TGCGCCAGCAGCAGTGATGTGAGCTCCTATAATTCACCCCTCCACTTT
cdr3_aa: CASSSDVSSYNSPLHF

v_call: TRBV2
cdr3_length: 16
j_call: TRBJ1-4
clone_size: NA
d_call: TRBD1
cdr3_nt: TGTGCCAGCAGTGAAGCAAGGACAGGGAGGGGTGAAAAACTGTTTTTT
cdr3_aa: CASSEARTGRGEKLFF

v_call: TRBV11-2
cdr3_length: 11
j_call: TRBJ1-4
clone_size: few
d_call: NA
cdr3_nt: TGTGCCAGCAGCTTAGGTCCTAAACTGTTTTTT
cdr3_aa: CASSLGPKLFF

v_call: TRBV6-1
cdr3_length: 14
j_call: TRBJ1-4
clone_size: NA
d_call: TRBD1
cdr3_nt: TGTGCCAGTATGGCAGGGGGCAGGGGCGAAAAACTGTTTTTT
cdr3_aa: CASMAGGRGEKLFF

v_call: TRBV7-9
cdr3_length: 17
j_call: TRBJ2-2
clone_size: NA
d_call: TRBD1
cdr3_nt: TGTGCCAGCAGCTTAGTGACAGGGGGGAAGAACACCGGGGAGCTGTTTTTT
cdr3_aa: CASSLVTGGKNTGELFF

v_call: TRBV2
cdr3_length: 15
j_call: TRBJ2-6
clone_size: NA
d_call: NA
cdr3_nt: TGTGCCAGCAGTTCCGACGCGCGGGGGGCCAACGTCCTGACTTTC
cdr3_aa: CASSSDARGANVLTF

v_call: TRBV4-1
cdr3_length: 15
j_call: TRBJ2-5
clone_size: once
d_call: TRBD2
cdr3_nt: TGCGCCAGCAGCCAAGGTGCGGGGGGGCAGGAGACCCAGTACTTC
cdr3_aa: CASSQGAGGQETQYF

v_call: TRBV23-1
cdr3_length: 16
j_call: TRBJ1-6
clone_size: NA
d_call: NA
cdr3_nt: TGCGCCAGCAGTCAATGGGCGGGGGCGCAGAATTCACCCCTCCACTTT
cdr3_aa: CASSQWAGAQNSPLHF

v_call: TRBV29-1
cdr3_length: 12
j_call: TRBJ1-4
clone_size: NA
d_call: NA
cdr3_nt: TGCAGCGTTGAAGACCCAAATGAAAAACTGTTTTTT
cdr3_aa: CSVEDPNEKLFF

v_call: TRBV2
cdr3_length: 16
j_call: TRBJ2-2
clone_size: NA
d_call: TRBD2
cdr3_nt: TGTGCCAGCAGTGGTGGTAGCGGGGGGTTCACCGGGGAGCTGTTTTTT
cdr3_aa: CASSGGSGGFTGELFF

v_call: TRBV14
cdr3_length: 14
j_call: TRBJ2-3
clone_size: NA
d_call: NA
cdr3_nt: TGTGCCAGCAGCCTCAATTCAGTGACAGATACGCAGTATTTT
cdr3_aa: CASSLNSVTDTQYF

v_call: TRBV5-6
cdr3_length: 16
j_call: TRBJ1-3
clone_size: NA
d_call: NA
cdr3_nt: TGTGCCAGCAGCGGGGTCCAGGGAAGGGATGGAAACACCATATATTTT
cdr3_aa: CASSGVQGRDGNTIYF

v_call: TRBV5-1
cdr3_length: 16
j_call: TRBJ2-1
clone_size: NA
d_call: TRBD2
cdr3_nt: TGCGCCAGCAGCTTGGCCCCCAGCGGGGGGGCAAATGAGCAGTTCTTC
cdr3_aa: CASSLAPSGGANEQFF

v_call: TRBV23-1
cdr3_length: 16
j_call: TRBJ2-5
clone_size: NA
d_call: NA
cdr3_nt: TGCGCCAGCAGTCAATGGAAAGACAGGTACCAAGAGACCCAGTACTTC
cdr3_aa: CASSQWKDRYQETQYF

v_call: TRBV6-1
cdr3_length: 17
j_call: TRBJ1-5
clone_size: few
d_call: TRBD1
cdr3_nt: TGTGCCAGCAGTGAACGGGCGACAGGGGGACAGGATCAGCCCCAGCATTTT
cdr3_aa: CASSERATGGQDQPQHF

v_call: TRBV27
cdr3_length: 11
j_call: TRBJ1-1
clone_size: NA
d_call: NA
cdr3_nt: TGTGCCAGCAGTTTTGGCCTTGAAGCTTTCTTT
cdr3_aa: CASSFGLEAFF

v_call: TRBV5-6
cdr3_length: 15
j_call: TRBJ1-3
clone_size: once
d_call: NA
cdr3_nt: TGTGCCAGCAGCTTGGACGCAGGCTCTGGAAACACCATATATTTT
cdr3_aa: CASSLDAGSGNTIYF

v_call: TRBV6-5
cdr3_length: 14
j_call: TRBJ2-5
clone_size: NA
d_call: TRBD1
cdr3_nt: TGTGCCAGCAGTTGGGACAGGAACCAAGAGACCCAGTACTTC
cdr3_aa: CASSWDRNQETQYF

v_call: TRBV7-2
cdr3_length: 15
j_call: TRBJ1-4
clone_size: NA
d_call: NA
cdr3_nt: TGTGCCAGCAGCCTACCAGGGTTTACTAATGAAAAACTGTTTTTT
cdr3_aa: CASSLPGFTNEKLFF

v_call: TRBV11-2
cdr3_length: 15
j_call: TRBJ2-1
clone_size: NA
d_call: TRBD2
cdr3_nt: TGTGCCAGCAGCTTAACCGCGGGGGGGCCCAATGAGCAGTTCTTC
cdr3_aa: CASSLTAGGPNEQFF

v_call: TRBV7-8
cdr3_length: 11
j_call: TRBJ1-5
clone_size: NA
d_call: NA
cdr3_nt: TGTGCCAGCAGCAGGGGTGGGCCCCAGCATTTT
cdr3_aa: CASSRGGPQHF

v_call: TRBV4-1
cdr3_length: 15
j_call: TRBJ2-3
clone_size: NA
d_call: NA
cdr3_nt: TGCGCCAGCAGCCAAGCCTCACTAGGAGCGGGTACGCAGTATTTT
cdr3_aa: CASSQASLGAGTQYF

v_call: TRBV7-9
cdr3_length: 13
j_call: TRBJ2-7
clone_size: NA
d_call: TRBD1
cdr3_nt: TGTGCCAGCAGCGACTCGGGACAGTTTCGTTACTACTTC
cdr3_aa: CASSDSGQFRYYF

v_call: TRBV7-9
cdr3_length: 14
j_call: TRBJ2-7
clone_size: NA
d_call: TRBD2
cdr3_nt: TGTGCCAGCAGCCCCTTCCGAGGGAGGGGCGAGCAGTACTTC
cdr3_aa: CASSPFRGRGEQYF

v_call: TRBV7-9
cdr3_length: 15
j_call: TRBJ2-7
clone_size: NA
d_call: NA
cdr3_nt: TGTGCCAGCAGCCCCCCGTTTCGGGTCGGCAACGAGCAGTACTTC
cdr3_aa: CASSPPFRVGNEQYF

v_call: TRBV12-5
cdr3_length: 17
j_call: TRBJ2-2
clone_size: NA
d_call: TRBD1
cdr3_nt: TGTGCTAGTGCCCCCGGTAGGGGACAGTCGAACACCGGGGAGCTGTTTTTT
cdr3_aa: CASAPGRGQSNTGELFF

v_call: TRBV11-3
cdr3_length: 15
j_call: TRBJ2-3
clone_size: NA
d_call: TRBD2
cdr3_nt: TGTGCCAGCAGCTTGAGCGGGGGAAGCACAGATACGCAGTATTTT
cdr3_aa: CASSLSGGSTDTQYF

v_call: TRBV21-1
cdr3_length: 16
j_call: TRBJ2-4
clone_size: NA
d_call: NA
cdr3_nt: TGTGCCAGCAGCACTCCCGGGACAGGGGGCGAAGGCATTCAGTACTTC
cdr3_aa: CASSTPGTGGEGIQYF

v_call: TRBV28
cdr3_length: 16
j_call: TRBJ2-1
clone_size: NA
d_call: TRBD2
cdr3_nt: TGTGCCAGCACCCAGATTGGAGCGGGGGGGCACCATGAGCAGTTCTTC
cdr3_aa: CASTQIGAGGHHEQFF

v_call: TRBV5-1
cdr3_length: 14
j_call: TRBJ1-6
clone_size: NA
d_call: NA
cdr3_nt: TGCGCCAGCAGCCCGTACATGGGCAATTCACCCCTCCACTTT
cdr3_aa: CASSPYMGNSPLHF

v_call: TRBV7-2
cdr3_length: 13
j_call: TRBJ1-6
clone_size: NA
d_call: NA
cdr3_nt: TGTGCCAGCAGCCCCGACAAGGATCAACCCCTCCACTTT
cdr3_aa: CASSPDKDQPLHF